Included here is one T cell receptor (beta chain) sequence, with context. The method was immunoSEQ multiplex PCR; TCRdb's version includes in-frame clones alone and lacks a portion of them. This sample has some 300,000 clones; about 90% occur once, and the top ten carry 6.3%. These data originate in a study of blood T cell repertoires in COVID-19. The CDR3 sequence is 13 residues long. CDR1 and CDR2 from the germline V gene are SNHLY and FYNNEI. With 6 bases removed from V and 0 bases from J, the gap between germline ends came to 6 bases. The TCR originated in a woman in her 50s with COVID-19, enrolled during active disease. This rearrangement joins TRBV2 to TRBJ1-3; unclear D gene. What was sequenced was peripheral blood. The CDR3 sequence is CASRLNSGNTIYF. The CDR3 nucleotides read TGTGCCAGCAGACTCAACTCTGGAAACACCATATATTTT.